These 4 T cell receptor beta chains came from one sample sequenced in a study of CD8 T cells in Susac syndrome. Reverse transcription of roughly 0.5 to 1 ug RNA was carried out with random hexamers. From the immunoSEQ multiplex PCR reads, TCRdb called clonotypes with MiXCR, one entry per CDR3 protein. The profile shows more than 130,000 distinct CDR3 sequences, approximately 95% of them singletons. Material for sequencing was CD8+ T cells from PBMCs. Receptors were obtained from a human donor in good health.

This sequence joins TRBV20-1 and TRBJ2-3, with 8 bases that match TRBD2. Losses at the gene ends were 0 bases for V and 3 bases for J; bases not matched to a gene: 5. The CDR3 spans 15 residues. The germline CDR1 and CDR2 sequences are DFQATT and SNEGSKA (reference sequence). CDR3 in amino acids: CSARDHKRETDTQYF. CDR3 DNA sequence: TGCAGTGCTAGAGATCATAAGCGGGAGACAGATACGCAGTATTTT.

J is TRBJ2-1 and V is TRBV2, with TRBD2 identical over 14 bases. From germline, CDR1 is SNHLY and CDR2 FYNNEI. The length of the CDR3 is 14 residues. Unmatched junction bases numbered 3, after V lost 10 bases and J lost 4 bases. CDR3 coding DNA: TGTGCCACAAGGACTAGCGGGAGGTACAATGAGCAGTTCTTC. This encodes CATRTSGRYNEQFF.

In DNA, the CDR3 is TGTGCCAGCAGCCCAGCGTGGTATGAGCAGTTCTTC. It translates to CASSPAWYEQFF. This sequence joins TRBV7-6 and TRBJ2-1, with D unclear. V lost 5 bases to trimming and J lost 8 bases, with 10 bases between them. Germline loops: CDR1 SGHVS, CDR2 FNYEAQ. The CDR3 is made up of 12 amino acids.

V and J are TRBV28 and TRBJ2-2; maybe TRBD1 (6 bases). Germline V gene sequence: CDR1 MDHEN, CDR2 SYDVKM. Trimming left V 4 bases short and J 3 bases short, with 12 bases between. The CDR3 has 15 amino acids. In nucleotides, the CDR3 is TGTGCCAGCAGTTCTCGAGGACAGCACACCGGGGAGCTGTTTTTT. Translation gives CASSSRGQHTGELFF.